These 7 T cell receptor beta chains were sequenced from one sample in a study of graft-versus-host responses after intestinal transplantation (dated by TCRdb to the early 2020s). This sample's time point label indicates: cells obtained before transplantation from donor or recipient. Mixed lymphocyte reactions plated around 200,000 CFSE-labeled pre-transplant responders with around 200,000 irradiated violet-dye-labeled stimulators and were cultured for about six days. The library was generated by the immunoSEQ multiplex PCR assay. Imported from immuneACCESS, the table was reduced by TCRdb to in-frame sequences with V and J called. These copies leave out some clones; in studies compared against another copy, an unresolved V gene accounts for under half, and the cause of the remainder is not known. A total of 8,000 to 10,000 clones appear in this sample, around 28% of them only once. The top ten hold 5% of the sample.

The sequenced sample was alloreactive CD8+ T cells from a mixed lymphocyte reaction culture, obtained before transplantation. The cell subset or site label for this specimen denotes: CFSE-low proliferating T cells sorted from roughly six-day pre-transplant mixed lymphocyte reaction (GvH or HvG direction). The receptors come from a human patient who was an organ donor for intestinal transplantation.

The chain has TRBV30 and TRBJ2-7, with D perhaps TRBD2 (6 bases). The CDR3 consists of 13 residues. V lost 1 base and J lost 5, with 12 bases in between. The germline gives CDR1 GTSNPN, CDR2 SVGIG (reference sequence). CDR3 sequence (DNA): TGTGCCTGGAGTGACGGGAGTTTAGACGAGCAGTACTTC. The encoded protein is CAWSDGSLDEQYF. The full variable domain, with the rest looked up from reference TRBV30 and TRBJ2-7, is SQTIHQWPATLVQPVGSPLSLECTVEGTSNPNLYWYRQAAGRGLQLLFYSVGIGQISSEVPQNLSASRPQDRQFILSSKKLLLSDSGFYLCAWSDGSLDEQYFGPGTRLTVT.

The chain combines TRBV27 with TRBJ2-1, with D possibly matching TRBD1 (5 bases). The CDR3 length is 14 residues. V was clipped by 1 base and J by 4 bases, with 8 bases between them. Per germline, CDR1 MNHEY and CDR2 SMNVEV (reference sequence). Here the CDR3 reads CASSLFDRYNEQFF. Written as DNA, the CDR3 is TGTGCCAGCAGTTTATTCGACAGATACAATGAGCAGTTCTTC.

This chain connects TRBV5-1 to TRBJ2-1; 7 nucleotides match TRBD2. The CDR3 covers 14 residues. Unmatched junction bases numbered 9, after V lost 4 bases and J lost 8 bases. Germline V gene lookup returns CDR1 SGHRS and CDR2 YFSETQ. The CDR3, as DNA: TGCGCCAGCAGCCACGGGACTATGGCAGATGAGCAGTTCTTC. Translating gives CASSHGTMADEQFF. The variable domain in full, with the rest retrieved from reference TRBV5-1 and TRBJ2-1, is KAGVTQTPRYLIKTRGQQVTLSCSPISGHRSVSWYQQTPGQGLQFLFEYFSETQRNKGNFPGRFSGRQFSNSRSEMNVSTLELGDSALYLCASSHGTMADEQFFGPGTRLTVL.

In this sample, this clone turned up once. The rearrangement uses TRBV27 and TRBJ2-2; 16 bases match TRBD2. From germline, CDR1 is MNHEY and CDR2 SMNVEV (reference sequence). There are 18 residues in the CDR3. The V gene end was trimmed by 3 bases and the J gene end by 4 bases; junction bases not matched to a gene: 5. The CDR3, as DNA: TGTGCCAGCAGTTTCCCGGGACTAGCGGGGGGGACCACCGGGGAGCTGTTTTTT. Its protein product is CASSFPGLAGGTTGELFF.

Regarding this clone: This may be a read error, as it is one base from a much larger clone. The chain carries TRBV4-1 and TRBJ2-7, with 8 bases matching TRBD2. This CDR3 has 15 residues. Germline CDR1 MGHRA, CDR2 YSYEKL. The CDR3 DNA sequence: TGCGCCCGCAGCCTCGGGGGGGGCGCGAGGGACGAGCAGTACTTC. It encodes CARSLGGGARDEQYF.

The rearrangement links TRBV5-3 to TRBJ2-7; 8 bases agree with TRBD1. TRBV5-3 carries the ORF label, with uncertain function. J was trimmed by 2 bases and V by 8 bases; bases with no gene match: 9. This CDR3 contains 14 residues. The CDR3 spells CASSHLTGAYEQYF. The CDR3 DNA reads TGTGCCAGCAGCCATTTGACAGGGGCCTACGAGCAGTACTTC.

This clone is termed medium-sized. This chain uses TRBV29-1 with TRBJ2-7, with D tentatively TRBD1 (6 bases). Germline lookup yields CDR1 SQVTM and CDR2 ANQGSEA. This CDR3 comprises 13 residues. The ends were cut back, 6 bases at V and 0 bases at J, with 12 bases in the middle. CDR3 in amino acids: CSVLGGYSYEQYF. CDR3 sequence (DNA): TGCAGCGTCCTAGGGGGTTACTCCTACGAGCAGTACTTC.